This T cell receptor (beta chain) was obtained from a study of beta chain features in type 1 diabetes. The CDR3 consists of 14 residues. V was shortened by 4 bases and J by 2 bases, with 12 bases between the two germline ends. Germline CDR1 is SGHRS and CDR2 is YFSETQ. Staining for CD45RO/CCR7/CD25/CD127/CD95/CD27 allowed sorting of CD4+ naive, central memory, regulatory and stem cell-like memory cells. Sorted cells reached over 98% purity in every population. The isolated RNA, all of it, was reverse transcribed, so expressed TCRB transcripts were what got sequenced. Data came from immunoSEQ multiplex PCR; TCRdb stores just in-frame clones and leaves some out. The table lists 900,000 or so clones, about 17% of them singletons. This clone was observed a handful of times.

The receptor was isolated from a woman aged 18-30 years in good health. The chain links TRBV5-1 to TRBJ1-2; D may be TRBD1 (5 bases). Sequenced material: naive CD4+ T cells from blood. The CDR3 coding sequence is TGCGCCAGCAGCGGGGCAGGTGGAAACTATGGCTACACCTTC. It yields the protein CASSGAGGNYGYTF. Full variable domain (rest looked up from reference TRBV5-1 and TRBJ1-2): KAGVTQTPRYLIKTRGQQVTLSCSPISGHRSVSWYQQTPGQGLQFLFEYFSETQRNKGNFPGRFSGRQFSNSRSEMNVSTLELGDSALYLCASSGAGGNYGYTFGSGTRLTVV.